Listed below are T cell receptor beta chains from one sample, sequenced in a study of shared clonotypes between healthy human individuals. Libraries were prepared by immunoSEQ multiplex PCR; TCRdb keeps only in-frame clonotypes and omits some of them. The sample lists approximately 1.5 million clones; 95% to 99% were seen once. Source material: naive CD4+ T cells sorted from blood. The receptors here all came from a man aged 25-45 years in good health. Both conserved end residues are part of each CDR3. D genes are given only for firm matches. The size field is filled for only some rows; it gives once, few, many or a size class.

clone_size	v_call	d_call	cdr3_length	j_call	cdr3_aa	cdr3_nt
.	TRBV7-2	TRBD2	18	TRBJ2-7	CASSLVAGGLAGVKEQYF	TGTGCCAGCAGCTTAGTAGCGGGGGGACTAGCGGGAGTGAAAGAGCAGTACTTC
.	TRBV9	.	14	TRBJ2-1	CASSAVTVGGEQFF	TGTGCCAGCAGCGCTGTGACAGTCGGGGGTGAGCAGTTCTTC
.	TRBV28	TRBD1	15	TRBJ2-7	CASSSTGTGTYEQYF	TGTGCCAGCAGTTCGACCGGGACAGGGACCTACGAGCAGTACTTC
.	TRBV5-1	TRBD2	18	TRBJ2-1	CASSLAPASGGSYNEQFF	TGCGCCAGCAGCTTGGCCCCGGCTAGCGGGGGCTCCTACAATGAGCAGTTCTTC
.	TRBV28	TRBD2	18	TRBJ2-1	CASSSSPSGRRSRGEQFF	TGTGCCAGCAGTTCCTCTCCTAGCGGGAGAAGAAGTAGGGGTGAGCAGTTCTTC
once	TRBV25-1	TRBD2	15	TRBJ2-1	CASSTAGGVYNEQFF	TGTGCCAGCAGTACCGCGGGGGGGGTCTACAATGAGCAGTTCTTC
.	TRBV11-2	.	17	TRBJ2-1	CASRQGRGALPRGEQFF	TGTGCCAGCAGACAGGGGCGGGGGGCGCTTCCCCGGGGTGAGCAGTTCTTC
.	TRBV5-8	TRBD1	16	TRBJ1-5	CASSFGQGTGNQPQHF	TGTGCCAGCAGCTTCGGACAGGGGACGGGGAATCAGCCCCAGCATTTT
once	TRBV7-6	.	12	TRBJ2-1	CASSLIASKQFF	TGTGCCAGCAGCTTAATTGCGTCCAAGCAGTTCTTC
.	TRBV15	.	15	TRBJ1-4	CATSRDTPGNEKLFF	TGTGCCACCAGCAGAGATACTCCGGGGAATGAAAAACTGTTTTTT
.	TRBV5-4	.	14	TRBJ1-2	CASSSDGGNYGYTF	TGTGCCAGCAGCTCGGACGGCGGTAACTATGGCTACACCTTC
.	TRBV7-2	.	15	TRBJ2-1	CASSLRGVSYNEQFF	TGTGCCAGCAGCTTACGAGGGGTCTCCTACAATGAGCAGTTCTTC
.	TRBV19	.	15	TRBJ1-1	CASSSQGKMNTEAFF	TGTGCCAGTAGTAGCCAGGGTAAAATGAACACTGAAGCTTTCTTT
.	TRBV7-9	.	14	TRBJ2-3	CASSLDIDTDTQYF	TGTGCCAGCAGCTTGGACATAGACACAGATACGCAGTATTTT
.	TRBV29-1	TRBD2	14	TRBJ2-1	CSVPVVLAGDEQFF	TGCAGCGTTCCAGTAGTACTAGCGGGAGACGAGCAGTTCTTC
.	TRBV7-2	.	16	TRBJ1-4	CASSPSPRATNEKLFF	TGTGCCAGCAGCCCATCCCCCCGGGCAACTAATGAAAAACTGTTTTTT
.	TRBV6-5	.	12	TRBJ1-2	CASSTDRRSYTF	TGTGCCAGCAGTACAGATCGTCGTTCTTACACCTTC
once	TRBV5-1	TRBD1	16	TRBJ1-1	CASSTRDRGQATEAFF	TGCGCCAGCAGCACACGGGACAGGGGGCAGGCCACTGAAGCTTTCTTT
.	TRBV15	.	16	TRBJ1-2	CATSRDPQDPIYGYTF	TGTGCCACCAGCAGAGATCCCCAGGATCCCATCTATGGCTACACCTTC
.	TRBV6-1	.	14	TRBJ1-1	CASSEGNLNTEAFF	TGTGCCAGCAGTGAAGGGAACTTGAACACTGAAGCTTTCTTT
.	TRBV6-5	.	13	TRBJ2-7	CASHRTGGGEQYF	TGTGCCAGTCATAGAACAGGGGGGGGCGAGCAGTACTTC
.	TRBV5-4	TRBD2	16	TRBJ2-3	CASSPGTSGSTDTQYF	TGTGCCAGCAGCCCCGGGACTAGCGGTTCAACGGATACGCAGTATTTT
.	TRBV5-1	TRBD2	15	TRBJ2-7	CASSILTSGKNEQYF	TGCGCCAGCAGCATCCTTACTAGCGGGAAAAACGAGCAGTACTTC
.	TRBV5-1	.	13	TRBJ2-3	CASSLRLDNTQYF	TGCGCCAGCAGCTTACGACTAGATAATACGCAGTATTTT
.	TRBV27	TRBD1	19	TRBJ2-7	CASSLRDRGRNGGSYEQYF	TGTGCCAGCAGTTTAAGGGACAGGGGGCGTAATGGGGGCTCCTACGAGCAGTACTTC
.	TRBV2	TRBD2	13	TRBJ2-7	CASRLAGLYEQYF	TGTGCCAGCAGACTAGCGGGATTGTACGAGCAGTACTTC
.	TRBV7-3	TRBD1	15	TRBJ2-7	CASSPTGGRISEQYF	TGTGCCAGCAGCCCGACAGGGGGCAGGATCAGCGAGCAGTACTTC
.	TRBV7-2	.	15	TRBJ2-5	CASSLGLTMGETQYF	TGTGCCAGCAGCTTAGGACTCACCATGGGGGAGACCCAGTACTTC
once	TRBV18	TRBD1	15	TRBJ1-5	CASSRPGQTNQPQHF	TGTGCCAGCTCAAGACCGGGACAGACTAATCAGCCCCAGCATTTT
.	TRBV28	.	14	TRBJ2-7	CASKGHGGAYEQYF	TGTGCCAGCAAAGGTCACGGCGGGGCCTACGAGCAGTACTTC
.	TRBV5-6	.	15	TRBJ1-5	CASSLKRGLYQPQHF	TGTGCCAGCAGCTTGAAACGCGGACTGTATCAGCCCCAGCATTTT
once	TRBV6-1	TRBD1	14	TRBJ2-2	CASSGDRATGELFF	TGTGCCAGCAGTGGTGACAGGGCCACCGGGGAGCTGTTTTTT
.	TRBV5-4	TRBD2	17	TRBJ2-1	CASSLGGTSGSFNEQFF	TGTGCCAGCAGCTTGGGAGGGACTAGCGGGAGTTTCAATGAGCAGTTCTTC
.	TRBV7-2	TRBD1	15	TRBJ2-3	CASSDRGQGTDTQYF	TGTGCCAGCAGCGACAGGGGACAAGGCACAGATACGCAGTATTTT
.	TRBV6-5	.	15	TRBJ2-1	CAIKRDVLGNNEQFF	TGTGCCATCAAGAGGGATGTACTAGGGAACAATGAGCAGTTCTTC
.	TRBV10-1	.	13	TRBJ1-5	CASSVGDNQPQHF	TGCGCCAGCAGTGTGGGTGACAATCAGCCCCAGCATTTT
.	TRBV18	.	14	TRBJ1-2	CASSPTGSLDGYTF	TGTGCCAGCTCACCAACAGGGAGTCTAGATGGCTACACCTTC
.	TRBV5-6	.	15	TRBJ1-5	CASSFGSTGRQPQHF	TGTGCCAGCAGCTTTGGGTCTACAGGCCGGCAGCCCCAGCATTTT
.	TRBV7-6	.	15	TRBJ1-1	CASSLAGSPDTEAFF	TGTGCCAGCAGCTTAGCCGGGAGCCCGGACACTGAAGCTTTCTTT
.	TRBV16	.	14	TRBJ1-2	CASSQSAENYGYTF	TGTGCCAGCAGCCAATCAGCGGAAAACTATGGCTACACCTTC
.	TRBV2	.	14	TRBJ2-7	CASNRDLGFYEQYF	TGTGCCAGCAACCGGGACCTAGGTTTCTACGAGCAGTACTTC
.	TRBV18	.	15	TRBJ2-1	CASSPRQGSYNEQFF	TGTGCCAGCTCACCACGGCAGGGCTCGTACAATGAGCAGTTCTTC
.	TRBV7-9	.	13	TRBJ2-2	CASRVSVPGELFF	TGTGCCAGCAGAGTCTCAGTCCCCGGGGAGCTGTTTTTT
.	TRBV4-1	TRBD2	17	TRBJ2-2	CASSQERTSANTGELFF	TGCGCCAGCAGCCAAGAGAGGACTAGCGCAAACACCGGGGAGCTGTTTTTT
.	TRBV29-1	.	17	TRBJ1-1	CSVEMWQSQNENTEAFF	TGCAGCGTTGAAATGTGGCAGTCACAGAATGAGAACACTGAAGCTTTCTTT
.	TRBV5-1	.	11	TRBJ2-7	CASSPGYEQYF	TGCGCCAGCAGCCCGGGCTACGAGCAGTACTTC
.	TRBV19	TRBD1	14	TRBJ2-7	CANERQGNPYEQYF	TGTGCCAATGAGAGACAGGGGAACCCCTACGAGCAGTACTTC
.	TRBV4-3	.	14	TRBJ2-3	CASSQDGRTDTQYF	TGCGCCAGCAGCCAAGATGGGAGAACAGATACGCAGTATTTT
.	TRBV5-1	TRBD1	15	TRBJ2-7	CASSLVSGGRYEQYF	TGCGCCAGCAGCTTGGTATCAGGGGGCAGGTACGAGCAGTACTTC
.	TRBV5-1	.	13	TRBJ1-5	CASRSESNQPQHF	TGCGCCAGCAGATCCGAGAGCAATCAGCCCCAGCATTTT
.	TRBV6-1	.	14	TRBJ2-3	CASGRGASTDTQYF	TGTGCCAGCGGAAGGGGAGCTAGCACAGATACGCAGTATTTT
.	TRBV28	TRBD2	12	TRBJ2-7	CATQAGVYEQYF	TGTGCCACCCAAGCGGGAGTTTACGAGCAGTACTTC
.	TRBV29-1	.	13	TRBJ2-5	CSVGSGFKETQYF	TGCAGCGTTGGGAGTGGTTTCAAAGAGACCCAGTACTTC
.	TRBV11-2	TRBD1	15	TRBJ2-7	CASSWVGQGPGEQYF	TGTGCCAGCAGCTGGGTGGGACAGGGCCCGGGGGAGCAGTACTTC
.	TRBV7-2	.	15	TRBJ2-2	CASSLGSSRTGELFF	TGTGCCAGCAGCTTAGGTAGTAGTCGCACCGGGGAGCTGTTTTTT